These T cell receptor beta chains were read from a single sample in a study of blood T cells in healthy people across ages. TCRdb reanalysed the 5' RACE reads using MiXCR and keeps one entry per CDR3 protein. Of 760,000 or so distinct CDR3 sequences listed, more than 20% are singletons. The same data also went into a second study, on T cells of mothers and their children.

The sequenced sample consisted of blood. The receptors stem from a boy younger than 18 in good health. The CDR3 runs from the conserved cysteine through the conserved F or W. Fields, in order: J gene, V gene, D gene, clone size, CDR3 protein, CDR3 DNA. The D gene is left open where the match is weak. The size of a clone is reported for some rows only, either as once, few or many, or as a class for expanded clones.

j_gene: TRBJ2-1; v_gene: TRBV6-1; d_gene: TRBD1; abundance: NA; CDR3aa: CASSVMTGAYNEQFF; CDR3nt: TGTGCCAGCAGTGTAATGACAGGGGCCTACAATGAGCAGTTCTTC
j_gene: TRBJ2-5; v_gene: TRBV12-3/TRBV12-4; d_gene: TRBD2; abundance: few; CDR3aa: CASRGSGRGASETQYF; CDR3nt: TGTGCCAGCAGAGGTAGCGGGAGGGGTGCTTCGGAGACCCAGTACTTC
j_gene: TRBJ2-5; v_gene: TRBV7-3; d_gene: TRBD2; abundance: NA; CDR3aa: CASSLSGGVETQYF; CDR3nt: TGTGCCAGCAGCTTGAGCGGGGGGGTAGAGACCCAGTACTTC
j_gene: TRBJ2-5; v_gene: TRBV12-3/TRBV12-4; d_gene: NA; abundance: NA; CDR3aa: CASRDSMQETQYF; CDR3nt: TGTGCCAGCCGGGACTCCATGCAAGAGACCCAGTACTTC
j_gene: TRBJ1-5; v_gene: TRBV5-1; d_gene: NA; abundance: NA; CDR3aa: CASSYDGYNQPQHF; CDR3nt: TGCGCCAGCAGTTACGACGGATACAATCAGCCCCAGCATTTT
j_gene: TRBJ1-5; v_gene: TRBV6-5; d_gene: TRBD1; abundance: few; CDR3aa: CASSYAGTGDFSNQPQHF; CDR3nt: TGTGCCAGCAGTTACGCCGGGACAGGGGATTTTAGCAATCAGCCCCAGCATTTT
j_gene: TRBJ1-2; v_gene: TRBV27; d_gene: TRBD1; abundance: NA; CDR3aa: CASRRTGDYGYTF; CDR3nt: TGTGCCAGCAGACGGACAGGGGACTATGGCTACACCTTC
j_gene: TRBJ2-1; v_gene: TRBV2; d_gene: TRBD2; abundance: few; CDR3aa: CASSEAVWLAGGPDEQFF; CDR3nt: TGTGCCAGCAGTGAAGCGGTATGGCTAGCGGGGGGGCCAGATGAGCAGTTCTTC
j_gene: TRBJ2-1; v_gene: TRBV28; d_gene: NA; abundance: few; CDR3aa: CASTGRVSYNEQFF; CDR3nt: TGTGCCAGCACCGGGCGGGTTTCCTACAATGAGCAGTTCTTC
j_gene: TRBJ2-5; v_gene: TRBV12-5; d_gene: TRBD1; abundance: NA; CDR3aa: CASGSGGTGGRETQYF; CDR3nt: TGTGCTAGTGGTTCTGGAGGGACAGGGGGCCGGGAGACCCAGTACTTC
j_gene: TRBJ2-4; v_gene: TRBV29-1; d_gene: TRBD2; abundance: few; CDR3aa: CSVPGLAKNIRYF; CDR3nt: TGCAGCGTGCCGGGACTAGCCAAAAACATTCGGTACTTC
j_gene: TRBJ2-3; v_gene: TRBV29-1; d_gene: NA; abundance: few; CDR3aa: CSGTNPSTDTQYF; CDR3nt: TGCAGCGGGACAAATCCTAGCACAGATACGCAGTATTTT
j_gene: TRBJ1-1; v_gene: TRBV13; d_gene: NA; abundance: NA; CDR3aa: CASRQGPTEAFF; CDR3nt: TGTGCCAGCCGGCAGGGGCCCACTGAAGCTTTCTTT
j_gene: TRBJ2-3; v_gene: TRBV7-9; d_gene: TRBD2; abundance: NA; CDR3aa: CASSYRTSGGETDTQYF; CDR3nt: TGTGCCAGCAGCTATCGGACTAGCGGGGGTGAAACAGATACGCAGTATTTT
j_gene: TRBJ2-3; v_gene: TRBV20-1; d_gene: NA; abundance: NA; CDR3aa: CSASTLAPPRQYF; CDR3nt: TGCAGTGCTAGTACGCTCGCCCCCCCCAGGCAGTATTTT
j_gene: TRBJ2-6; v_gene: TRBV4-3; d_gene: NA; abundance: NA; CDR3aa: CASTLRGAGANVLTF; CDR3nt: TGCGCCAGCACCCTTAGGGGCGCTGGGGCCAACGTCCTGACTTTC
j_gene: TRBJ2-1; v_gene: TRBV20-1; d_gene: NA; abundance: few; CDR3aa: CSVGEGGYNEQFF; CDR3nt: TGCAGTGTGGGTGAAGGGGGGTACAATGAGCAGTTCTTC
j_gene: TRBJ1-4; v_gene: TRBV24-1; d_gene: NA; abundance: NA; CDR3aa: CATSDRDPGGEKLFF; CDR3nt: TGTGCCACCAGTGACCGTGACCCGGGAGGTGAAAAACTGTTTTTT
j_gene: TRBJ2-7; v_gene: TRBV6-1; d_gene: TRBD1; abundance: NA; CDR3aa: CASRSEGQGVYEQYF; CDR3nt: TGTGCCAGCCGTTCAGAAGGACAGGGGGTATACGAGCAGTACTTC
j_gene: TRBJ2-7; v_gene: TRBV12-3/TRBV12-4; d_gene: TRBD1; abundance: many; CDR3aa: CASSLGDSFYEQYF; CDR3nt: TGTGCCAGCAGTTTGGGGGACAGCTTCTACGAGCAGTACTTC
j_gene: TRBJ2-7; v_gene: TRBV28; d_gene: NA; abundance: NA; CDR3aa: CASRDGPYEQYF; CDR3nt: TGTGCCAGCAGGGACGGACCGTACGAACAGTACTTC
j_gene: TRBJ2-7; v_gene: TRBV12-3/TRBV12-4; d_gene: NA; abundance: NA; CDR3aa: CASSFDQGLFYEQYF; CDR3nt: TGTGCCAGCAGTTTTGATCAGGGATTGTTTTACGAGCAGTACTTC
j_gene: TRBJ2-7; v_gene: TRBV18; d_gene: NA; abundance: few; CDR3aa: CASSPGSSEYYEQYF; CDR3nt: TGTGCCAGCTCACCGGGGAGTAGCGAGTACTACGAGCAGTACTTC
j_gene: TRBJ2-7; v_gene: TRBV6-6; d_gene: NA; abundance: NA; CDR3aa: CATEGGYEQYF; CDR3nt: TGTGCTACGGAAGGGGGCTACGAGCAGTACTTC
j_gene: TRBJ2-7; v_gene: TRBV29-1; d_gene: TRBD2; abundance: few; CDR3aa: CSVGGGKMDEQYF; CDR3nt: TGCAGCGTTGGGGGGGGTAAAATGGACGAGCAGTACTTC
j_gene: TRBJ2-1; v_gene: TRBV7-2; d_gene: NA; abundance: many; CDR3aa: CASSLGQRLNEQFF; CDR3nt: TGTGCCAGCAGCTTAGGCCAGAGATTAAATGAGCAGTTCTTC
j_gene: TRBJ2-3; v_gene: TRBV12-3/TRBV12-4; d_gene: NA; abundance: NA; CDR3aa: CASSLALSDSTDTQYF; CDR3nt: TGTGCCAGCAGTTTAGCGCTATCCGACAGCACAGATACGCAGTATTTT
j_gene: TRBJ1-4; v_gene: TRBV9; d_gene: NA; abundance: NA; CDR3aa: CASSVGIFNEKLFF; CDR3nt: TGTGCCAGCAGCGTAGGAATCTTTAATGAAAAACTGTTTTTT
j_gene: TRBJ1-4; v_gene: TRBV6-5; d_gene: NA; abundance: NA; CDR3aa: CASSYSLVGIVREKLFF; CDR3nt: TGTGCCAGCAGTTACTCGTTGGTAGGGATCGTTAGGGAAAAACTGTTTTTT
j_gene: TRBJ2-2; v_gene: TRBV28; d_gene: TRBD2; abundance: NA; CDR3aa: CASSLYWREESTGELFF; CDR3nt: TGTGCCAGCAGTTTATACTGGCGGGAGGAGAGTACCGGGGAGCTGTTTTTT
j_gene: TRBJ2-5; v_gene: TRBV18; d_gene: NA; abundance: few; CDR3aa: CASSHDVTQETQYF; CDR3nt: TGTGCCAGCTCACATGACGTTACCCAAGAGACCCAGTACTTC
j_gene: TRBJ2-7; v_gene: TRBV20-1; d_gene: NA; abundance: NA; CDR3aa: CSALGGLYEQYF; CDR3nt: TGCAGTGCCCTTGGGGGGCTGTACGAGCAGTACTTC
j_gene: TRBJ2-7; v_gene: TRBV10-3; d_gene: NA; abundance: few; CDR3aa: CAISDLVSYEQYF; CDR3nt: TGTGCCATCAGTGATCTGGTATCCTACGAGCAGTACTTC
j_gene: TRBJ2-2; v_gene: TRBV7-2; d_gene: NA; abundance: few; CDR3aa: CASSVRGGGNTGELFF; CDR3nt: TGTGCCAGCAGCGTCCGTGGGGGCGGGAACACCGGGGAGCTGTTTTTT
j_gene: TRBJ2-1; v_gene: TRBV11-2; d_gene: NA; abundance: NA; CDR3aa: CASNRANEQFF; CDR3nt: TGTGCCAGCAATAGGGCCAATGAGCAGTTCTTC
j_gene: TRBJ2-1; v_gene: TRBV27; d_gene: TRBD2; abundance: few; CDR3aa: CASSLSSGGPLFDEQFF; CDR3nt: TGTGCCAGCAGTTTGTCCTCGGGGGGGCCGCTGTTTGATGAGCAGTTCTTC
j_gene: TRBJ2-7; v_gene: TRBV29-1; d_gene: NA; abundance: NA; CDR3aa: CSVEIPGTRDYEQYF; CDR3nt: TGCAGCGTTGAAATCCCCGGTACGCGGGACTACGAGCAGTACTTC
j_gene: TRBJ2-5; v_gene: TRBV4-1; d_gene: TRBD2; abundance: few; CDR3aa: CASSQDRTSGREETQYF; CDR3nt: TGCGCCAGCAGCCAAGATAGGACTAGCGGGAGGGAAGAGACCCAGTACTTC
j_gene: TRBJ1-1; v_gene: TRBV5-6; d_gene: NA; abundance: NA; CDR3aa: CASLHVNTEAFF; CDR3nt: TGTGCCAGCTTGCATGTGAACACTGAAGCTTTCTTT
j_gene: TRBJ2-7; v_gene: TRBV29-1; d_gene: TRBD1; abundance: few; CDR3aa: CSVQNPGTGGVEQYF; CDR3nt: TGCAGCGTTCAAAACCCCGGGACAGGGGGCGTCGAGCAGTACTTC
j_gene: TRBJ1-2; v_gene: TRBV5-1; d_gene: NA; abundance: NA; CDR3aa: CASSLDPGTLYGYTF; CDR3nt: TGCGCCAGCAGCTTGGATCCCGGGACACTCTATGGCTACACCTTC
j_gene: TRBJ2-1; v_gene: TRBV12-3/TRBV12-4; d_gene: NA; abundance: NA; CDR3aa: CASSLWENEQFF; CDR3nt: TGTGCCAGCAGTTTATGGGAGAATGAGCAGTTCTTC
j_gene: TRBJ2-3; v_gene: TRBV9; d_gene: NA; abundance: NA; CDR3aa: CASSVSDLSTDTQYF; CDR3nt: TGTGCCAGCAGCGTGTCGGACCTTAGCACAGATACGCAGTATTTT
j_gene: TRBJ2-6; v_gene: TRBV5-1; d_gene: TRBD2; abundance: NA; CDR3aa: CASSSSTSGSRSGANVLTF; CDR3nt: TGCGCCAGCAGCTCTTCGACTAGCGGGAGTCGCTCTGGGGCCAACGTCCTGACTTTC
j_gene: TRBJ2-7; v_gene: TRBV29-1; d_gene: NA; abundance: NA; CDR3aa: CSVSVGGFSYEQYF; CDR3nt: TGCAGCGTCAGTGTAGGGGGGTTCTCCTACGAGCAGTACTTC
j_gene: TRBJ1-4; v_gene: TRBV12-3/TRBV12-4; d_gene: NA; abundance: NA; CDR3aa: CASSPLQGGIEKLFF; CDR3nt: TGTGCCAGCAGTCCATTACAGGGTGGAATTGAAAAACTGTTTTTT
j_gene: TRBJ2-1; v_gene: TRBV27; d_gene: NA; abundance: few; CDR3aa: CASSFVSGTSFYNEQFF; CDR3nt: TGTGCCAGCAGTTTTGTATCGGGGACCTCTTTCTACAATGAGCAGTTCTTC
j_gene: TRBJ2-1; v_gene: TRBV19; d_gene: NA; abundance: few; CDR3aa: CASRLRDRSYNEQFF; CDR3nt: TGTGCCAGTAGGCTCAGGGACCGCTCCTACAATGAGCAGTTCTTC
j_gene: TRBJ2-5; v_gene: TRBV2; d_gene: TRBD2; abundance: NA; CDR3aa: CASSGLAGRRRETQYF; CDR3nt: TGTGCCAGCAGTGGACTAGCGGGAAGGAGGAGGGAGACCCAGTACTTC
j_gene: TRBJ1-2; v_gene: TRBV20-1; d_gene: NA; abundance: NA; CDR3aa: CSASDPGWEDGYTF; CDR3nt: TGCAGTGCTAGTGATCCAGGGTGGGAAGATGGCTACACCTTC
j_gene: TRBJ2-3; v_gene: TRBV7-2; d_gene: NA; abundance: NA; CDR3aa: CASSSHADTQYF; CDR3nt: TGTGCCAGCAGTTCCCACGCAGATACGCAGTATTTT
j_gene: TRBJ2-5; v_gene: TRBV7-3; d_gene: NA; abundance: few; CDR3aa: CASSLGPGSLETQYF; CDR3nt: TGTGCCAGCAGCTTAGGGCCAGGGAGTCTGGAGACCCAGTACTTC
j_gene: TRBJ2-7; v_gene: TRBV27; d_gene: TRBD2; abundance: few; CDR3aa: CASSQYGAGGEQYF; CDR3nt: TGTGCCAGCAGCCAGTATGGAGCGGGAGGCGAGCAGTACTTC
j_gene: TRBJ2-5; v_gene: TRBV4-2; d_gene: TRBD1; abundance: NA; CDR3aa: CASSQALTWTGKETQYF; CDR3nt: TGTGCCAGCAGCCAAGCCTTGACCTGGACAGGGAAAGAGACCCAGTACTTC
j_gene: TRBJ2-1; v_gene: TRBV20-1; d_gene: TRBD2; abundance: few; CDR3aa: CSAREQRGGYVDEQFF; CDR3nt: TGCAGTGCTAGAGAACAACGGGGGGGCTATGTGGATGAGCAGTTCTTC
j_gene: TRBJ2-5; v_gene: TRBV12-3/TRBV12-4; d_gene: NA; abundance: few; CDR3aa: CATTSRRGGGETQYF; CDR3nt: TGTGCCACTACCAGTCGCAGGGGAGGAGGAGAGACCCAGTACTTC
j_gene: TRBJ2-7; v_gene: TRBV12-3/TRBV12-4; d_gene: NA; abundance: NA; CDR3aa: CASSTPGTGLLEQYF; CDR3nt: TGTGCCAGCAGTACGCCCGGGACGGGCCTACTCGAGCAGTACTTC
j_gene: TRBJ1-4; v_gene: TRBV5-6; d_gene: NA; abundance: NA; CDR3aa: CASSSTGLSEKLFF; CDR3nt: TGTGCCAGCAGCTCCACAGGGCTCAGTGAAAAACTGTTTTTT
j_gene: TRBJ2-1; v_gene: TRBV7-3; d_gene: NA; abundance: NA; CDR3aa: CASSRSVFSGPYNEQFF; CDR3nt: TGTGCCAGCAGCCGGTCGGTGTTTAGCGGACCCTACAATGAGCAGTTCTTC
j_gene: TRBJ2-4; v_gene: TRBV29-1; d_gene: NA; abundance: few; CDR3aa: CSVPHQGIQYF; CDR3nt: TGCAGCGTCCCTCACCAGGGCATTCAGTACTTC